Given below is one T cell receptor (beta chain) in context. Its antigen is currently unknown. This entry is derived from a study of blood T cell dynamics during melanoma immunotherapy. Study information: First-line therapy was either pembrolizumab or nivolumab with ipilimumab for metastatic melanoma. Study-wide results and limits: It remained unknown if the driving T cell clones were melanoma-specific.

Each bulk PBMC sample had around 360 ng DNA loaded. The table came from immunoSEQ multiplex PCR; TCRdb's copy has only in-frame clones and leaves some out. There are 7,000 to 10,000 clones in the sample; 70% to 90% occur only once, and roughly 2.1% lies in the top ten. The V gene's germline CDR1 is MDHEN and CDR2 SYDVKM. The V gene lost 3 bases and the J gene lost 0 bases, with 14 bases spanning the gap. The CDR3 runs to 17 residues. The time point: week 3, after first cycle of checkpoint inhibitor. The sequence was collected from a human donor with melanoma. The starting material was blood, obtained from a patient treated with checkpoint blockade. J is TRBJ1-4 and V is TRBV28; unclear D gene. Here the CDR3 reads CASSFVGGIATNEKLFF. The DNA for the CDR3 is TGTGCCAGCAGTTTTGTGGGAGGAATTGCAACTAATGAAAAACTGTTTTTT.